The subject of this entry is one T cell receptor beta chain. These data belong to a study of blood T cells in healthy people across ages. A second about 7 to 11 cycle PCR used barcoded and J-beta primers. MiXCR, run by TCRdb on the 5' RACE reads, gives a single entry per CDR3 protein. The repertoire includes about 1.4 million distinct CDR3 sequences, approximately 59% of them detected once, and over 5.5% sits in the top ten. Trimming took 9 bases from V and 7 from J, leaving 12 bases between them. The CDR3 runs to 12 residues. Germline V gene data show CDR1 as ENHRY and CDR2 as SYGVKD. The receptor was isolated from a man younger than 30 in good health. The V call is TRBV10-3, the J call TRBJ2-2, with D uncertain. The sequenced sample was blood. In DNA form, the CDR3 reads TGTGCCATAGGACCTCTTGACGGGGAGCTGTTTTTT. Its protein is CAIGPLDGELFF.